These 11 T cell receptor beta chains were all obtained from the same sample, sequenced in a study of cytomegalovirus exposure and HLA in healthy donors. A multiplex PCR was run with 60 Vbeta primers and 13 Jbeta primers. TCRdb's table, derived via immunoSEQ multiplex PCR, lists solely in-frame clones and lacks some. The table records approximately 170,000 clones, about three quarters of them present only once. The sequenced material came from PBMCs. The receptors were sampled from a girl between 10 and 17 years old in good health and CMV-seronegative.

The J gene is TRBJ2-3, the V gene TRBV28; TRBD1 is a possible D gene (5 bases). The CDR3 is made up of 14 amino acids. V lost 3 bases and J 4 bases, leaving 11 bases between the germline ends. Germline CDR1 and CDR2: MDHEN and SYDVKM. The CDR3 region is CASSFYSTADTQYF. The CDR3 nucleotides are TGTGCCAGCAGTTTTTACTCGACAGCAGATACGCAGTATTTT.

The rearrangement joins TRBV5-7 to TRBJ2-5; TRBD2 matches 11 bases. TRBV5-7 is an open reading frame whose function is uncertain. The V segment lost 4 bases and the J segment 4 bases; nucleotides outside the gene matches: 18. The length of the CDR3 is 19 residues. This CDR3 is CASSLIKKTSGAPGETQYF. The CDR3 bases are TGTGCCAGCAGCCTGATAAAAAAGACTAGCGGGGCCCCCGGAGAGACCCAGTACTTC.

The chain recombines TRBV6-1 with TRBJ1-5; D is uncertain. Germline CDR1 is MNHNS and CDR2 is SASEGT. The CDR3 consists of 13 residues. V shed 3 bases and J shed 5 bases, with 8 bases lying between them. The CDR3 DNA follows: TGTGCCAGCAGTGACAGGAATTATCAGCCCCAGCATTTT. Its translation: CASSDRNYQPQHF.

V gene TRBV27 combines with J gene TRBJ2-6; D is unresolved. V was shortened by 8 bases and J by 0 bases, with 14 bases between the two germline ends. Germline loops: CDR1 MNHEY, CDR2 SMNVEV (reference sequence). The CDR3 is made up of 16 amino acids. For the CDR3, the DNA is TGTGCCAGCGGTGTGTTGACGGGCTCTGGGGCCAACGTCCTGACTTTC. This translates into CASGVLTGSGANVLTF.

This clone has more than one count but fewer than ten. This chain joins TRBV29-1 and TRBJ1-1, with 8 positions matching TRBD1. The junction had 5 bases not matched to a gene; V was cut back by 1 base and J by 4 bases. Germline assignment: CDR1 SQVTM and CDR2 ANQGSEA. The CDR3 totals 14 residues. In nucleotides, the CDR3 is TGCAGCGTTGAAGGGCGGACAGGGATCACTGAAGCTTTCTTT. Translating gives CSVEGRTGITEAFF.

The chain is built from TRBV4-2 and TRBJ2-7, with 7 bases aligning to TRBD1. The V and J ends lost 4 bases and 2 bases, in that order; junction bases with no gene match: 5. The germline CDR1 and CDR2 sequences are LGHNA and YNFKEQ. The CDR3 has 14 amino acids. The CDR3 sequence is CASSRSGTAYEQYF. CDR3 DNA: TGTGCCAGCAGCCGCTCCGGGACAGCCTACGAGCAGTACTTC.

The gene calls are TRBV29-1 and TRBJ1-1, with a weak D call TRBD1 (5 bases). The CDR3 totals 13 residues. The germline V gene has CDR1 SQVTM and CDR2 ANQGSEA. Deletions cut 4 bases from V and 4 bases from J, with 13 bases between. As DNA, the CDR3 is TGCAGCGTTGTTGCCCAGGGTGGCACTGAAGCTTTCTTT. Amino acids: CSVVAQGGTEAFF.

A few counts support this clone. The chain has TRBV6-1 and TRBJ2-1; TRBD1 is a possible D gene (5 bases). V gave up 5 bases and J gave up 9 bases, with 14 bases separating them. The CDR3 is 13 residues long. Per the germline V gene, CDR1 is MNHNS and CDR2 is SASEGT. CDR3 DNA sequence: TGTGCCAGCAGTCCTATGGGTACAGGTGAGCAGTTCTTC. It specifies CASSPMGTGEQFF.

The table lists this clone with a few counts. This chain joins TRBV27 and TRBJ2-1; maybe TRBD1 (5 bases). V was cut by 5 bases and J by 0 bases, with 17 bases left in between. CDR1 and CDR2 (germline): MNHEY, SMNVEV (reference sequence). The CDR3 sequence is 17 residues long. The chain's CDR3 is CASSRLTAYSSYNEQFF. The CDR3 coding sequence is TGTGCCAGCAGTCGATTGACAGCCTATTCCTCCTACAATGAGCAGTTCTTC.

The chain combines TRBV5-8 with TRBJ1-5; 9 bases are a match to TRBD1. Trimming at V came to 5 bases and at J to 7 bases, leaving 19 bases not matched to a gene. This CDR3 contains 18 residues. CDR1 and CDR2 from the germline V gene are SGHTS and YDEGEE. The CDR3 reads CASSRKQGAVVGGQPQHF. The CDR3 DNA reads as TGTGCCAGCAGTAGAAAACAGGGGGCTGTTGTTGGGGGGCAGCCCCAGCATTTT.

This clone occurred a few times. This chain connects TRBV20-1 to TRBJ2-1; D gene ambiguous. The CDR3 sequence is 9 residues long. Germline CDR1 is DFQATT and CDR2 is SNEGSKA (reference sequence). V was shortened by 6 bases and J by 12 bases, with 9 bases between the two germline ends. CDR3 amino acids: CSAGSVQFF. CDR3 in DNA: TGCAGTGCCGGTAGTGTGCAGTTCTTC.